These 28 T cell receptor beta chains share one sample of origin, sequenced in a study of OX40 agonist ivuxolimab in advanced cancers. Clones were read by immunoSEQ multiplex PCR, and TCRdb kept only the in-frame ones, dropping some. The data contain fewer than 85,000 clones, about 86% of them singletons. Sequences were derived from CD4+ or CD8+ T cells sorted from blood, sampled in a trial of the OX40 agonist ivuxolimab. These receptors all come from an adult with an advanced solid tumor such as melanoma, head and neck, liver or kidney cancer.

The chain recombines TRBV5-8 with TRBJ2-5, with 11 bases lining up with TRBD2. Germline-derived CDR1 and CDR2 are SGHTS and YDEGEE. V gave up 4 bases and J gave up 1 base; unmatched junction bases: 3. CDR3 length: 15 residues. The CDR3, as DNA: TGTGCCAGCAGCATAGCGGGGGGGTCCCAAGAGACCCAGTACTTC. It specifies CASSIAGGSQETQYF.

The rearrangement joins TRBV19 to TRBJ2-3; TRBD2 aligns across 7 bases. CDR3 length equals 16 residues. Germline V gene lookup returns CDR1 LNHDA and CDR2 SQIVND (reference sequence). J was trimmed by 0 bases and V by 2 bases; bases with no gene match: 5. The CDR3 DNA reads TGTGCCAGTAGTATAAATCCGCGGGGGAGCACAGATACGCAGTATTTT. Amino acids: CASSINPRGSTDTQYF. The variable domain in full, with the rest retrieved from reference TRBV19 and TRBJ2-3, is DGGITQSPKYLFRKEGQNVTLSCEQNLNHDAMYWYRQDPGQGLRLIYYSQIVNDFQKGDIAEGYSVSREKKESFPLTVTSAQKNPTAFYLCASSINPRGSTDTQYFGPGTRLTVL.

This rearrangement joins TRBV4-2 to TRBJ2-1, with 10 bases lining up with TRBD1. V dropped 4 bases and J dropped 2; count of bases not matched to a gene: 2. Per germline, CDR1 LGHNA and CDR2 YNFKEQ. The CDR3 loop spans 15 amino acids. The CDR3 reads CASSLGTGAYNEQFF. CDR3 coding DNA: TGTGCCAGCAGCCTTGGGACAGGGGCCTACAATGAGCAGTTCTTC.

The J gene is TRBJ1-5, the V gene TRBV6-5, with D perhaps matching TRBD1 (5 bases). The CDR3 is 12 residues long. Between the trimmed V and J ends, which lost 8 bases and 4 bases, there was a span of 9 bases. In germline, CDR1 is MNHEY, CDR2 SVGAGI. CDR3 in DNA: TGTGCCAGCTGGCAGGGTAATCAGCCCCAGCATTTT. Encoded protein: CASWQGNQPQHF.

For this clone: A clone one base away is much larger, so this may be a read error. CDR3 protein: CASSPGAGGTGNTIYF. The CDR3 nucleotides are TGCGCCAGCAGCCCTGGGGCAGGGGGAACTGGAAACACCATATATTTT. The rearrangement joins TRBV5-1 to TRBJ1-3, with TRBD1 matching 7 bases. The CDR3 spans 16 residues. The germline CDR1 and CDR2 sequences are SGHRS and YFSETQ. V lost 4 bases and J lost 2; bases outside the gene matches: 9.

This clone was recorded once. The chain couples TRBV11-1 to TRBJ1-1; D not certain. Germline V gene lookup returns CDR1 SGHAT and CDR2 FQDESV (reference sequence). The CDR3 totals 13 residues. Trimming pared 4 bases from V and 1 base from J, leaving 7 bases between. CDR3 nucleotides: TGTGCCAGCAGCTCCAATAGGAACACTGAAGCTTTCTTT. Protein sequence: CASSSNRNTEAFF.

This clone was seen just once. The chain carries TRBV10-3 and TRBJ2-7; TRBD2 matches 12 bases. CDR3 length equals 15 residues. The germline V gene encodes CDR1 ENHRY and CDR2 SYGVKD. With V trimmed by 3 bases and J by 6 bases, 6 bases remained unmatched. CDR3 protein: CAISEGLAGTSEQYF. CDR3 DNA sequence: TGTGCCATCAGTGAAGGACTAGCGGGAACGAGCGAGCAGTACTTC.

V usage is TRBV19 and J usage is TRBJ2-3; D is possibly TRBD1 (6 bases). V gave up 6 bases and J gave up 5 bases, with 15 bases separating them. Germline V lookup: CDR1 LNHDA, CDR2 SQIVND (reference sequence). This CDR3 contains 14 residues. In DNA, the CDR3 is TGTGCCAGTAGAAAAACAGGGAGTGAAGATACGCAGTATTTT. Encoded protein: CASRKTGSEDTQYF.

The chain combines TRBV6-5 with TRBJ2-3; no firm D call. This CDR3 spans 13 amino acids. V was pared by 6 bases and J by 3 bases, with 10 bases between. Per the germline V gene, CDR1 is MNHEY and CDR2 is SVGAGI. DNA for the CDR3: TGTGCCAGCAGAGGCCTCGGAACAGATACGCAGTATTTT. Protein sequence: CASRGLGTDTQYF.

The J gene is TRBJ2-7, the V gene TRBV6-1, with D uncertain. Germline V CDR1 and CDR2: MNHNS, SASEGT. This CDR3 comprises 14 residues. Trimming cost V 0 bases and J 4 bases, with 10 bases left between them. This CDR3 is CASSEAVTDYEQYF. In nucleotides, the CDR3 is TGTGCCAGCAGTGAAGCAGTCACAGATTACGAGCAGTACTTC.

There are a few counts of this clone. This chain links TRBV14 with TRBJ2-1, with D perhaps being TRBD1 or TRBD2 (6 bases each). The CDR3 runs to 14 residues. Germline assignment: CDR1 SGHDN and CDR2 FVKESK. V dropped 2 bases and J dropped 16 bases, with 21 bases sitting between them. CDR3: CASSQRGTRDSRFF. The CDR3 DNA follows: TGTGCCAGCAGCCAAAGGGGGACCCGGGACTCACGTTTCTTC.

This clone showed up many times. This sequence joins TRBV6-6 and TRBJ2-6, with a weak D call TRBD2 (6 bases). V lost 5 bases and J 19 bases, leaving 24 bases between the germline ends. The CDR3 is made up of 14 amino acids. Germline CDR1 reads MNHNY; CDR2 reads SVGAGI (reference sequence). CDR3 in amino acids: CASSPTGRRDGLTF. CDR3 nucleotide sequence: TGTGCCAGCAGTCCAACCGGTAGGCGGGACGGTCTAACTTTC.

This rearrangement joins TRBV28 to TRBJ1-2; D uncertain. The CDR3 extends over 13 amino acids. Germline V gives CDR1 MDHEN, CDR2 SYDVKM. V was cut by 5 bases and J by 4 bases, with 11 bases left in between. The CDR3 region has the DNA TGTGCCAGCAGTAATCTCCGCACCTATGGCTACACCTTC. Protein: CASSNLRTYGYTF.

The CDR3 coding sequence is TGCGCCAGCAGCCAAGGGACAGGTTCAGGGCTCACAGATACGCAGTATTTT. It yields the protein CASSQGTGSGLTDTQYF. This chain joins TRBV4-3 and TRBJ2-3, with 7 nucleotides matching TRBD1. CDR1 and CDR2 from the germline V gene are LGHNA and YSLEER. V lost 1 base and J lost 2; bases outside the gene matches: 9. The CDR3 runs to 17 residues.

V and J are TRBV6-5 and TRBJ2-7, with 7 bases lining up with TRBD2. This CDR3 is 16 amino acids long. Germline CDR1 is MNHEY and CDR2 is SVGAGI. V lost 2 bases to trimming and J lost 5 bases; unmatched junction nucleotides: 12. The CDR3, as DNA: TGTGCCAGCAGTTACCATCAGCCGGGCGGGGGAAACGAGCAGTACTTC. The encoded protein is CASSYHQPGGGNEQYF.

The chain's CDR3 is CASSPMDSGGTQYF. The CDR3 region has the DNA TGTGCCAGCTCACCCATGGACAGCGGTGGGACCCAGTACTTC. The chain is built from TRBV18 and TRBJ2-5; tentatively, D is TRBD1 (6 bases). Per the germline V gene, CDR1 is KGHSH and CDR2 is LQKENI. Trimming took off 3 bases at V and 7 bases at J, with 15 bases between the two ends. This CDR3 region has 14 residues.

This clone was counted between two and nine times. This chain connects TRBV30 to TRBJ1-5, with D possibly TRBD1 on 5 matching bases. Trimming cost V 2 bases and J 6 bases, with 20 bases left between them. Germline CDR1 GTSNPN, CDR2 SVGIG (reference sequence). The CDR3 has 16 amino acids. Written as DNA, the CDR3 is TGTGCCTGGAGTCGCTACGGGGGGAAGAGGACTCAGCCCCAGCATTTT. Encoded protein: CAWSRYGGKRTQPQHF.

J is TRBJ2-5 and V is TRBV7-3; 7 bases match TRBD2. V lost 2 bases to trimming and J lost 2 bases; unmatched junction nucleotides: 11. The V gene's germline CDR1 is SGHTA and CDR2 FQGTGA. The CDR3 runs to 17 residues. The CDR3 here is CASSLGSGGGTQETQYF. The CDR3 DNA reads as TGTGCCAGCAGCTTAGGCTCCGGCGGGGGAACACAAGAGACCCAGTACTTC.

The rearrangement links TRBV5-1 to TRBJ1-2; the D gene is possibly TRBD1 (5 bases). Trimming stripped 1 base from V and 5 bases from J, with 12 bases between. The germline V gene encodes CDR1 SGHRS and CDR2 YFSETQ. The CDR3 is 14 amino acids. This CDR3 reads CASSLRGRTYGYTF. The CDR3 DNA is TGCGCCAGCAGCTTGAGGGGCAGAACGTATGGCTACACCTTC.

This chain's CDR3 is CASSLGPSGNTIYF. DNA of the CDR3: TGTGCCAGCAGCTTAGGACCCTCTGGAAACACCATATATTTT. The chain carries TRBV7-2 and TRBJ1-3; D gene unclear. This CDR3 has 14 residues. Germline CDR1 is SGHTA and CDR2 is FQGNSA. V lost 1 base, J lost 0 bases, and 4 bases lay in between.

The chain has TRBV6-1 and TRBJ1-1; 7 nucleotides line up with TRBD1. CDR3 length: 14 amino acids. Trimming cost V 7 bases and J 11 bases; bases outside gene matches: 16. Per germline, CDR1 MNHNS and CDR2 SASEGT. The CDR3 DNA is TGTGCCAGCAAAAACTCAGGGGGGACCCCCTGGGCTTTCTTT. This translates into CASKNSGGTPWAFF.

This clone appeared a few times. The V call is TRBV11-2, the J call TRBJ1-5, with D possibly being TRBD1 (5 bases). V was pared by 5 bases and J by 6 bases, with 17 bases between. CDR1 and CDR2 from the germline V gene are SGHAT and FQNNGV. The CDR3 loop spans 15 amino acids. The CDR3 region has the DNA TGTGCCAGCAGCGTGGGACCGGGTTTTTCTCAGCCCCAGCATTTT. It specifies CASSVGPGFSQPQHF.

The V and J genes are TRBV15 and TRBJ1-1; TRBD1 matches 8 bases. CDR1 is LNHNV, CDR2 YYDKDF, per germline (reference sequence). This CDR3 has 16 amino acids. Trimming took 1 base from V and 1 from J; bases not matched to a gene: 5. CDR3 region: CATSRGDRGSNTEAFF. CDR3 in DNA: TGTGCCACCAGCAGAGGCGACAGGGGATCGAACACTGAAGCTTTCTTT.

The DNA of the CDR3 is TGTGCCAGCAGCCAAAGGGACAGAGCCCTACAAGCTTTCTTT. Translation: CASSQRDRALQAFF. The chain is built from TRBV7-8 and TRBJ1-1; TRBD1 matches 7 bases. V lost 5 bases and J lost 9; bases outside the gene matches: 12. Germline assignment: CDR1 SGHVS and CDR2 FQNEAQ. The CDR3 sequence is 14 residues long.

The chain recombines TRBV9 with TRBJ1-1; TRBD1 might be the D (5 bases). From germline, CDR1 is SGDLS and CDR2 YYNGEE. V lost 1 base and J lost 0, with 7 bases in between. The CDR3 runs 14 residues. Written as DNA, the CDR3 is TGTGCCAGCAGCGTAACGGGGGTGAACACTGAAGCTTTCTTT. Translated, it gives CASSVTGVNTEAFF.

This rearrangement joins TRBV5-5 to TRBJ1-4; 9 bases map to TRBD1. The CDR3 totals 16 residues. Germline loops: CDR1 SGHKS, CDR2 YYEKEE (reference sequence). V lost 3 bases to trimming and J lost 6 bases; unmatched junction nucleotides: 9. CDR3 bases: TGTGCCAGCAGCTGGGGACTGACAGGGGGTGATGAAAAACTGTTTTTT. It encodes CASSWGLTGGDEKLFF.

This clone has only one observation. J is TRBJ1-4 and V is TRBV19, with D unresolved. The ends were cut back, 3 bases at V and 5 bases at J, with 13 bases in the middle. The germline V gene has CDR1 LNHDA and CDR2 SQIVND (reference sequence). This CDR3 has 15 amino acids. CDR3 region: CASSIGRVRNEKLFF. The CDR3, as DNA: TGTGCCAGTAGTATCGGGAGGGTCCGAAATGAAAAACTGTTTTTT.

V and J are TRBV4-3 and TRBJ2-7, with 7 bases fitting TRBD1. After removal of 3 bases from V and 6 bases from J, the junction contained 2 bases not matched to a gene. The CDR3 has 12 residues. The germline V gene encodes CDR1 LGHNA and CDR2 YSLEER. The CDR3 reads CASSHPGGEQYF. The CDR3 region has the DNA TGCGCCAGCAGCCACCCAGGGGGCGAGCAGTACTTC.